A single sample is the source of the 27 T cell receptor beta chains below, sequenced in a study of blood T cells in healthy people across ages. It was with a sample-barcoded 5' primer and a J-beta primer mix that a second PCR of about 7 to 12 cycles was run. TCRdb fed the 5' RACE reads into MiXCR, producing one record per CDR3 protein. The repertoire has around 2 million distinct CDR3 sequences, more than 35% of them found once; the top ten carry around 23%. The specimen was blood. Source of these receptors: a human donor in good health.

V is TRBV9 and J is TRBJ1-1; D may be TRBD1 (5 bases). Per germline, CDR1 SGDLS and CDR2 YYNGEE. The CDR3 consists of 17 residues. The V end lost 0 bases, the J end lost 0 bases, and 15 bases lay between the germline ends. Here the CDR3 DNA reads TGTGCCAGCAGCGTAGATACGGGGCCGAGGTTGAACACTGAAGCTTTCTTT. Its translation: CASSVDTGPRLNTEAFF. Using reference TRBV9 and TRBJ1-1 for the parts outside the CDR3, the full variable domain is DSGVTQTPKHLITATGQRVTLRCSPRSGDLSVYWYQQSLDQGLQFLIQYYNGEERAKGNILERFSAQQFPDLHSELNLSSLELGDSALYFCASSVDTGPRLNTEAFFGQGTRLTVV.

As concerns this clonotype: Its ends do not fully match the called genes, so a read error is possible. V is TRBV5-1 and J is TRBJ2-1; the match to TRBD1 covers 7 bases. Germline CDR1 SGHRS, CDR2 YFSETQ. This CDR3 is built from 15 residues. DNA for the CDR3: TGCGCCGGCAGCTTTATAACATCACAGGGGACTGAGCAGTTCTTC. This encodes CAGSFITSQGTEQFF.

The J gene is TRBJ2-3, the V gene TRBV7-2, with a weak D call TRBD2 (5 bases). V was pared by 5 bases and J by 1 base, with 16 bases between. This CDR3 has 16 amino acids. CDR1 is SGHTA and CDR2 is FQGNSA in the germline V gene. This CDR3 reads CASSLLIGLGTDTQYF. In nucleotides, the CDR3 is TGTGCCAGCAGCCTCTTGATAGGACTCGGCACAGATACGCAGTATTTT.

V usage is TRBV2 and J usage is TRBJ1-2; D call uncertain. The CDR3 is 12 amino acids. The germline CDR1 and CDR2 sequences are SNHLY and FYNNEI. Trimming stripped 9 bases from V and 2 bases from J, with 10 bases between. The DNA for the CDR3 is TGTGCCAGTCGGGGAATAAACTATGGCTACACCTTC. Translating it yields CASRGINYGYTF.

J is TRBJ2-4 and V is TRBV20-1; 7 nucleotides align to TRBD1. The J call may be faulty, since TRBJ2-7 better matches the DNA end. The CDR3 spans 14 residues. Germline V CDR1 and CDR2: DFQATT, SNEGSKA (reference sequence). Written as DNA, the CDR3 is TGCAGTGCTAGCGTGGGGACAGAGAGATACGAGCAGTACTTC. Amino acid sequence: CSASVGTERYEQYF.

This clonotype was seen a handful of times. This chain links TRBV12-3 or TRBV12-4 with TRBJ2-3; D is possibly TRBD1 or TRBD2 (6 bases each). This CDR3 is 15 amino acids long. The V gene lost 3 bases and the J gene lost 4 bases, with 14 bases spanning the gap. The CDR3 DNA sequence: TGTGCCAGCAGTTTGACCCCCGGGGGCGCAGATACGCAGTATTTT. Translation: CASSLTPGGADTQYF.

V gene TRBV29-1 combines with J gene TRBJ1-1; D possibly corresponds to TRBD1 (6 bases). V lost 4 bases, J lost 4 bases, and 13 bases lay in between. This CDR3 is built from 13 residues. Germline values: CDR1 SQVTM, CDR2 ANQGSEA. CDR3 loop: CSVAQGGGTEAFF. The CDR3 coding sequence is TGCAGCGTTGCACAGGGTGGGGGCACTGAAGCTTTCTTT.

The chain carries TRBV24-1 and TRBJ2-5; TRBD2 matches 10 bases. CDR3 length: 16 residues. The germline V gene has CDR1 KGHDR and CDR2 SFDVKD. V dropped 5 bases and J dropped 4; count of bases not matched to a gene: 9. This CDR3 is CATSATSGGAGETQYF. The DNA for the CDR3 is TGTGCCACCAGTGCTACCAGCGGGGGGGCCGGAGAGACCCAGTACTTC.

V usage is TRBV5-6 and J usage is TRBJ2-5; D tentatively fits TRBD1 or TRBD2 (7 bases each). The V gene's germline CDR1 is SGHDT and CDR2 YYEEEE. This CDR3 comprises 14 residues. The ends were cut back, 4 bases at V and 5 bases at J, with 15 bases in the middle. The CDR3 nucleotides are TGTGCCAGCAGCACTACAGGGGAGGGGGAGACCCAGTACTTC. Encoded protein: CASSTTGEGETQYF.

The chain recombines TRBV20-1 with TRBJ2-1; weak D call: TRBD2 (5 bases). The germline gives CDR1 DFQATT, CDR2 SNEGSKA (reference sequence). This CDR3 contains 16 residues. V dropped 3 bases and J dropped 4 bases, with 19 bases sitting between them. CDR3 bases: TGCAGTGCTAGGGCGTCGGTGGGAGAGCTTTACAATGAGCAGTTCTTC. Protein sequence: CSARASVGELYNEQFF.

The chain joins TRBV7-2 to TRBJ2-5; unclear D gene. CDR3 length equals 14 residues. V lost 5 bases to trimming and J lost 11 bases, with 21 bases between them. Per the germline V gene, CDR1 is SGHTA and CDR2 is FQGNSA. Written as DNA, the CDR3 is TGTGCCAGCAGCACCGGACGGTTTGGGATCCAGCAGTACTTC. This codes for CASSTGRFGIQQYF.

This clonotype was observed once. The chain recombines TRBV12-3 or TRBV12-4 with TRBJ1-1; D possibly corresponds to TRBD1 (6 bases). Trimming removed 6 bases from V and 3 bases from J, with 11 bases in between. This CDR3 comprises 13 residues. CDR3 protein: CASRSDRYTEAFF. The CDR3 nucleotides are TGTGCCAGCAGATCCGACAGGTACACTGAAGCTTTCTTT.

Notes on this clonotype: A much larger clone lies one base from this, so it may be a read error. The chain couples TRBV12-3 or TRBV12-4 to TRBJ2-3; a possible D gene is TRBD2 (5 bases). The CDR3 has 13 amino acids. Trimming removed 5 bases at V and 6 bases at J, with 12 bases between. The CDR3 spells CASSKGLADTQYF. DNA for the CDR3: TGTGCCAGCAGTAAAGGATTAGCGGATACGCAGTATTTT.

This clonotype was picked up many times. The rearrangement links TRBV9 to TRBJ2-5; maybe TRBD1 (7 bases). CDR1 and CDR2 from the germline V gene are SGDLS and YYNGEE. This CDR3 spans 16 amino acids. Trimming shortened V by 2 bases and J by 0 bases, and 14 bases separated the two germline ends. The CDR3 sequence: CASSVQGGQYQETQYF. The CDR3 coding sequence is TGTGCCAGCAGCGTTCAGGGGGGACAGTACCAAGAGACCCAGTACTTC.

The chain carries TRBV27 and TRBJ2-4, with 10 bases aligning to TRBD1. Trimming removed 5 bases from V and 6 bases from J; junction bases left unmatched: 10. CDR1 and CDR2 (germline): MNHEY, SMNVEV (reference sequence). CDR3 length equals 16 residues. The CDR3 sequence is CASSPRQGAGGNIQYF. The CDR3, as DNA: TGTGCCAGCAGTCCGAGACAGGGGGCTGGGGGAAACATTCAGTACTTC.

The V call is TRBV19, the J call TRBJ1-1; D unclear. This CDR3 region has 13 residues. V lost 4 bases and J 1 base, leaving 7 bases between the germline ends. Germline CDR1 reads LNHDA; CDR2 reads SQIVND (reference sequence). The chain's CDR3 is CASSNTANTEAFF. The CDR3 bases are TGTGCCAGTAGTAACACAGCGAACACTGAAGCTTTCTTT.

The rearrangement links TRBV6-5 to TRBJ2-4; D is possibly TRBD2 (5 bases). Matching the DNA end better, TRBJ2-7 makes the J call doubtful. The CDR3 totals 14 residues. CDR1 is MNHEY and CDR2 is SVGAGI in the germline V gene. The CDR3 protein is CASSPRDVAYEQYF. The CDR3 nucleotides read TGTGCCAGCAGTCCCCGGGATGTTGCCTACGAGCAGTACTTC.

This clonotype has more than one count but fewer than ten. The rearrangement uses TRBV4-1 and TRBJ2-7; D is unclear. The CDR3 is made up of 14 amino acids. Germline V CDR1 and CDR2: MGHRA, YSYEKL. V was cut by 4 bases and J by 4 bases, with 14 bases left in between. CDR3 residues: CASSPHSDGYEQYF. The CDR3 nucleotides read TGCGCCAGCAGCCCCCACTCGGACGGGTACGAGCAGTACTTC.

The chain joins TRBV20-1 to TRBJ1-1; 10 positions agree with TRBD1. The CDR3 totals 13 residues. The V gene end was trimmed by 6 bases and the J gene end by 1 base; junction bases not matched to a gene: 2. Germline CDR1 and CDR2: DFQATT and SNEGSKA (reference sequence). CDR3 DNA: TGCAGTGCGGGGACAGGGGAGAACACTGAAGCTTTCTTT. Its translation is CSAGTGENTEAFF.

The chain carries TRBV4-1 and TRBJ1-5; D is perhaps TRBD1 (6 bases). The CDR3 has 17 amino acids. CDR1 is MGHRA, CDR2 YSYEKL, per germline. Trimming removed 3 bases at V and 1 base at J, with 16 bases between. CDR3 amino acids: CASSHIARGGSNQPQHF. The CDR3, as DNA: TGCGCCAGCAGCCACATCGCCAGGGGAGGCAGCAATCAGCCCCAGCATTTT.

This clonotype was picked up a small number of times. The J gene is TRBJ2-7, the V gene TRBV3-1; tentative D call: TRBD1 (6 bases). The CDR3 length is 14 residues. From germline, CDR1 is LGHDT and CDR2 YNNKEL (reference sequence). V was shortened by 2 bases and J by 9 bases, with 17 bases between the two germline ends. In DNA form, the CDR3 reads TGTGCCAGCAGCCAAAGCGAGGGGACATCCTCGCAGTACTTC. Its protein product is CASSQSEGTSSQYF.

The sample holds a few counts of this clonotype. The chain joins TRBV6-5 to TRBJ2-7, with a weak D call TRBD2 (5 bases). The CDR3 sequence is 15 residues long. Germline V gene lookup returns CDR1 MNHEY and CDR2 SVGAGI. Trimming took 2 bases from V and 7 from J, leaving 18 bases between them. In nucleotides, the CDR3 is TGTGCCAGCAGTTACGACCTCACGGAGGTGGAAGAGCAGTACTTC. This sequence encodes CASSYDLTEVEEQYF.

The chain joins TRBV20-1 to TRBJ1-4; 7 nucleotides align to TRBD1. Germline V lookup: CDR1 DFQATT, CDR2 SNEGSKA (reference sequence). The junction had 6 bases not matched to a gene; V was cut back by 6 bases and J by 5 bases. CDR3 length equals 13 residues. The CDR3 DNA sequence: TGCAGTGCCACAGGGGAGAGCAATGAAAAACTGTTTTTT. It translates to CSATGESNEKLFF.

This clonotype was seen once. One end of the junction fails to match germline, which may point to a read error. The rearrangement links TRBV28 to TRBJ2-5, with 9 bases matching TRBD1. This CDR3 is 16 amino acids long. Germline-derived CDR1 and CDR2 are MDHEN and SYDVKM. The CDR3 loop reads CTSSLARQGVGETQYF. CDR3 bases: TGTACCAGCAGTTTAGCCCGACAGGGGGTCGGAGAGACCCAGTACTTC.

The CDR3 nucleotides read TGCAGTGCTAGAGTGTTGGGGGATCGGCCCCAGCATTTT. Its protein product is CSARVLGDRPQHF. The chain joins TRBV20-1 to TRBJ1-5, with D possibly matching TRBD1 (5 bases). Trimming pared 1 base from V and 9 bases from J, leaving 13 bases between. Germline CDR1 DFQATT, CDR2 SNEGSKA (reference sequence). This CDR3 has 13 residues.

This clonotype was counted at least ten times. The genes are TRBV4-1 and TRBJ2-1, with D perhaps given as TRBD1 or TRBD2 (6 bases each). Germline assignment: CDR1 MGHRA and CDR2 YSYEKL. V was cut by 4 bases and J by 3 bases, with 16 bases left in between. This CDR3 has 16 residues. The CDR3 loop reads CASSPRGTPSYNEQFF. For the CDR3, the DNA is TGCGCCAGCAGCCCGAGGGGGACTCCCAGCTACAATGAGCAGTTCTTC.

The rearrangement joins TRBV6-2 or TRBV6-3 to TRBJ2-7; D not resolved. This CDR3 is built from 16 residues. Deletions cut 4 bases from V and 0 bases from J, with 16 bases between. Germline V gene lookup returns CDR1 MNHEY and CDR2 SVGEGT. The CDR3 here is CASSFIRDDSSYEQYF. The CDR3 coding sequence is TGTGCCAGCAGTTTCATTAGGGATGATAGCTCCTACGAGCAGTACTTC.